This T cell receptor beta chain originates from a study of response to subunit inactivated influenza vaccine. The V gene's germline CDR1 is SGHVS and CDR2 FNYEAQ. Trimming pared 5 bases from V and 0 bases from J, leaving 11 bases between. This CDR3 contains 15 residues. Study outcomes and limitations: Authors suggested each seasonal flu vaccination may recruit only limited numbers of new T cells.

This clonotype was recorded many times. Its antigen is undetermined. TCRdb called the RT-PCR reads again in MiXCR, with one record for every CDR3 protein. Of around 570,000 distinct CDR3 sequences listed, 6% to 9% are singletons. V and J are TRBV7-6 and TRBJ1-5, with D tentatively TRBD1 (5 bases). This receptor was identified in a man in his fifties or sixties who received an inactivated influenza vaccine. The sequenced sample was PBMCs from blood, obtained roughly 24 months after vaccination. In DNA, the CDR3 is TGTGCCAGCAGCCAAGACAGTAATAGCAATCAGCCCCAGCATTTT. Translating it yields CASSQDSNSNQPQHF.